The 29 T cell receptor beta chains below all came from one sample that was sequenced in a study of OX40 agonist ivuxolimab in advanced cancers. Libraries were prepared by immunoSEQ multiplex PCR; TCRdb keeps only in-frame clonotypes and omits some of them. The data show more than 55,000 clones, 75% to 90% seen once. Material: CD4+ or CD8+ T cells sorted from blood, obtained in a trial of the OX40 agonist ivuxolimab. The receptors originated from an adult with an advanced solid tumor such as melanoma, head and neck, liver or kidney cancer.

The sample holds a few counts of this clone. CDR3 in amino acids: CASSLAGGPSRETQYF. The CDR3 DNA is TGTGCCAGCAGCTTGGCAGGGGGTCCCTCCAGGGAGACCCAGTACTTC. The chain carries TRBV5-4 and TRBJ2-5; 7 bases fit TRBD1. Germline V gene lookup returns CDR1 SGHNT and CDR2 YYREEE (reference sequence). The V and J ends lost 0 bases and 5 bases, in that order; junction bases with no gene match: 10. There are 16 residues in the CDR3.

The gene calls are TRBV19 and TRBJ2-1; TRBD1 matches at 9 bases. Germline V gene data show CDR1 as LNHDA and CDR2 as SQIVND (reference sequence). The V and J ends lost 3 bases and 14 bases, in that order; junction bases with no gene match: 14. The CDR3 is 15 amino acids. The CDR3, as DNA: TGTGCCAGTAGTATGCCCTCCTATGACAGGGGGAGAAAGTTCTTC. Its translation: CASSMPSYDRGRKFF.

A single count supports this clone. The V and J genes are TRBV19 and TRBJ2-7; 7 bases line up with TRBD1. This CDR3 region has 13 residues. J was trimmed by 5 bases and V by 5 bases; bases with no gene match: 6. CDR1 and CDR2 from the germline V gene are LNHDA and SQIVND (reference sequence). CDR3 sequence reads: CASSWQGVDEQYF. The CDR3, as DNA: TGTGCCAGTAGTTGGCAGGGGGTGGACGAGCAGTACTTC.

This sequence joins TRBV7-2 and TRBJ1-1, with a weak D call TRBD1 (5 bases). CDR3 length equals 14 residues. Germline assignment: CDR1 SGHTA and CDR2 FQGNSA. Trimming shortened V by 3 bases and J by 0 bases, and 8 bases separated the two germline ends. The DNA of the CDR3 is TGTGCCAGCAGCTTTGGGGCCATGAACACTGAAGCTTTCTTT. Translation: CASSFGAMNTEAFF.

The rearrangement joins TRBV11-3 to TRBJ2-1; D is uncertain. V was trimmed by 2 bases and J by 8 bases, leaving 10 bases between them. CDR3 length equals 13 residues. Germline V gives CDR1 SGHNT, CDR2 YENEEA. CDR3 in amino acids: CASSLMSGDEQFF. CDR3 sequence (DNA): TGTGCCAGCAGCTTAATGTCGGGCGATGAGCAGTTCTTC.

The chain employs TRBV6-6 and TRBJ2-4, with D possibly TRBD2 on 5 matching bases. The CDR3 runs to 10 residues. Germline CDR1 and CDR2: MNHNY and SVGAGI (reference sequence). V lost 6 bases and J lost 8, with 5 bases in between. The CDR3 sequence: CASRRDIQYF. As DNA, the CDR3 is TGTGCCAGCAGGAGGGACATTCAGTACTTC.

The V gene is TRBV11-2, the J gene TRBJ1-6; TRBD1 is a possible D gene (6 bases). This CDR3 is 14 amino acids long. V was cut by 5 bases and J by 8 bases, with 13 bases left in between. Germline lookup yields CDR1 SGHAT and CDR2 FQNNGV. CDR3 nucleotides: TGTGCCAGCAGCAGCCAGGGGTTAGATTCACCCCTCCACTTT. It is translated as CASSSQGLDSPLHF.

V usage is TRBV10-3 and J usage is TRBJ2-3; 13 bases map to TRBD2. CDR3 size: 16 residues. Per the germline V gene, CDR1 is ENHRY and CDR2 is SYGVKD. Trimming at V came to 10 bases and at J to 0 bases, leaving 7 bases not matched to a gene. In nucleotides, the CDR3 is TGTGCCACCGGACTAGCGGGGGACCTTAGCACAGATACGCAGTATTTT. Protein: CATGLAGDLSTDTQYF.

J is TRBJ1-2 and V is TRBV5-1; 9 bases are shared with TRBD1. Trimming removed 0 bases from V and 7 bases from J; junction bases left unmatched: 10. CDR3 length: 16 amino acids. The germline CDR1 and CDR2 sequences are SGHRS and YFSETQ. The CDR3 nucleotides read TGCGCCAGCAGCTTGGCCACAGACAGGGGGGAACGTGGCTACACCTTC. Its protein product is CASSLATDRGERGYTF.

The gene calls are TRBV7-8 and TRBJ1-1, with TRBD1 matching over 7 bases. The V gene end was trimmed by 4 bases and the J gene end by 5 bases; junction bases not matched to a gene: 7. The CDR3 has 14 residues. Germline CDR1 SGHVS, CDR2 FQNEAQ. DNA of the CDR3: TGTGCCAGCAGCTCGACAGGGCTGTGGACTGAAGCTTTCTTT. Residues: CASSSTGLWTEAFF. The variable domain in full, completed from reference TRBV7-8 and TRBJ1-1, reads GAGVSQSPRYKVAKRGQDVALRCDPISGHVSLFWYQQALGQGPEFLTYFQNEAQLDKSGLPSDRFFAERPEGSVSTLKIQRTQQEDSAVYLCASSSTGLWTEAFFGQGTRLTVV.

As for this clone: Other DNA variants within this sample encode the same CDR3. The chain carries TRBV5-4 and TRBJ1-1, with 8 bases matching TRBD1. The germline V gene has CDR1 SGHNT and CDR2 YYREEE (reference sequence). The junction had 2 bases not matched to a gene; V was cut back by 3 bases and J by 1 base. This CDR3 comprises 14 residues. The CDR3 bases are TGTGCCAGCAGCTCACAGGGGGGGAACACTGAAGCTTTCTTT. Translating gives CASSSQGGNTEAFF.

The chain carries TRBV11-2 and TRBJ2-2; TRBD2 might be the D (6 bases). Looked up from germline, CDR1 is SGHAT and CDR2 is FQNNGV. Between the trimmed V and J ends, which lost 5 bases and 2 bases, there was a span of 15 bases. CDR3 length equals 16 residues. The CDR3 DNA reads as TGTGCCAGCAGCCCTCAGTACGGGGGAAACACCGGGGAGCTGTTTTTT. Its translation is CASSPQYGGNTGELFF.

The V call is TRBV4-3, the J call TRBJ1-2; D may be TRBD1 (5 bases). Trimming took off 0 bases at V and 3 bases at J, with 14 bases between the two ends. CDR3 length equals 16 residues. Looked up from germline, CDR1 is LGHNA and CDR2 is YSLEER. CDR3 nucleotide sequence: TGCGCCAGCAGCCAAGAGCAGGGAGGATTAGACTATGGCTACACCTTC. Residues: CASSQEQGGLDYGYTF.

V usage is TRBV5-1 and J usage is TRBJ1-5; TRBD1 agrees at 8 bases. After removal of 5 bases from V and 7 bases from J, the junction contained 8 bases not matched to a gene. Germline-derived CDR1 and CDR2 are SGHRS and YFSETQ. The CDR3 runs to 14 residues. The CDR3 loop reads CASSYTGGEQPQHF. The CDR3 bases are TGCGCCAGCAGTTATACAGGGGGGGAACAGCCCCAGCATTTT.

This chain links TRBV11-2 with TRBJ1-4; D unclear. The germline gives CDR1 SGHAT, CDR2 FQNNGV. V dropped 2 bases and J dropped 4 bases, with 11 bases sitting between them. The CDR3 length is 15 residues. The CDR3: CASSLSPASNEKLFF. In DNA form, the CDR3 reads TGTGCCAGCAGCTTATCCCCAGCGAGTAATGAAAAACTGTTTTTT. The full variable domain, with the rest looked up from reference TRBV11-2 and TRBJ1-4, is EAGVAQSPRYKIIEKRQSVAFWCNPISGHATLYWYQQILGQGPKLLIQFQNNGVVDDSQLPKDRFSAERLKGVDSTLKIQPAKLEDSAVYLCASSLSPASNEKLFFGSGTQLSVL.

The V call is TRBV14, the J call TRBJ1-1, with unresolved D. The V end lost 4 bases, the J end lost 12 bases, and 18 bases lay between the germline ends. The CDR3 has 13 amino acids. Germline values: CDR1 SGHDN, CDR2 FVKESK. The CDR3 DNA reads as TGTGCCAGCAGCCCCACCCGGGTGGGAGGCCCTTTCTTT. As protein: CASSPTRVGGPFF.

This rearrangement joins TRBV11-2 to TRBJ2-7, with TRBD2 matching over 13 bases. This CDR3 contains 16 residues. Losses at the gene ends were 0 bases for V and 1 base for J; bases not matched to a gene: 0. CDR1 and CDR2 from the germline V gene are SGHAT and FQNNGV. In DNA, the CDR3 is TGTGCCAGCAGCTTAGAGGGACTAGCGGGGTCCTACGAGCAGTACTTC. Translated: CASSLEGLAGSYEQYF.

To note about this clone: One end of the junction fails to match germline, which may point to a read error. The chain is built from TRBV7-7 and TRBJ2-6, with D possibly matching TRBD1 (6 bases). Germline CDR1 is SSHAT and CDR2 is FNYEAQ (reference sequence). The CDR3 spans 16 residues. CDR3 loop: CASSSTGSGGANVLTF. The CDR3 bases are TGTGCTAGCAGCTCTACAGGGTCCGGCGGGGCCAACGTCCTGACTTTC.

The rearrangement joins TRBV6-6 to TRBJ1-5, with unresolved D. Germline CDR1 is MNHNY and CDR2 is SVGAGI (reference sequence). The CDR3 has 14 amino acids. V was pared by 6 bases and J by 3 bases, with 12 bases between. The CDR3 loop is CASSNNLNNQPQHF. CDR3 nucleotides: TGTGCCAGCAGCAACAACTTAAACAATCAGCCCCAGCATTTT.

The CDR3 region is CASSLGGQVAGNTIYF. In DNA form, the CDR3 reads TGTGCCAGCAGTTTAGGAGGGCAGGTCGCTGGAAACACCATATATTTT. The V call is TRBV27, the J call TRBJ1-3, with D unclear. The V and J ends lost 2 bases and 2 bases respectively, with 13 bases between them. This CDR3 has 16 residues. CDR1 and CDR2 (germline): MNHEY, SMNVEV (reference sequence).

The rearrangement links TRBV9 to TRBJ2-7; unclear D gene. The germline V and J ends were trimmed by 0 bases and 0 bases, with 13 bases remaining between them. Germline V lookup: CDR1 SGDLS, CDR2 YYNGEE. The CDR3 is made up of 16 amino acids. The CDR3 DNA reads as TGTGCCAGCAGCGTAGGGAGCGACTTCTACTCCTACGAGCAGTACTTC. It is translated as CASSVGSDFYSYEQYF. The full variable domain, with the rest looked up from reference TRBV9 and TRBJ2-7, is DSGVTQTPKHLITATGQRVTLRCSPRSGDLSVYWYQQSLDQGLQFLIQYYNGEERAKGNILERFSAQQFPDLHSELNLSSLELGDSALYFCASSVGSDFYSYEQYFGPGTRLTVT.

The chain employs TRBV19 and TRBJ2-7; D tentatively fits TRBD1 or TRBD2 (5 bases each). Germline V gene data show CDR1 as LNHDA and CDR2 as SQIVND (reference sequence). Deletions cut 1 base from V and 2 bases from J, with 6 bases between. The CDR3 spans 13 residues. The CDR3 is CASSIVGAYEQYF. The CDR3 DNA reads TGTGCCAGTAGTATAGTGGGGGCCTACGAGCAGTACTTC.

This sequence joins TRBV7-8 and TRBJ2-3; no definite D call. The CDR3 has 13 amino acids. The V end was cut by 2 bases, the J end by 7 bases, with 10 bases between. Germline V lookup: CDR1 SGHVS, CDR2 FQNEAQ. The DNA of the CDR3 is TGTGCCAGCAGCTTAATGGGTGGAAATACGCAGTATTTT. Its translation is CASSLMGGNTQYF. The entire variable domain, with the rest obtained from reference TRBV7-8 and TRBJ2-3, is as follows: GAGVSQSPRYKVAKRGQDVALRCDPISGHVSLFWYQQALGQGPEFLTYFQNEAQLDKSGLPSDRFFAERPEGSVSTLKIQRTQQEDSAVYLCASSLMGGNTQYFGPGTRLTVL.

The V call is TRBV19, the J call TRBJ1-5; D unresolved. This CDR3 has 14 residues. Germline CDR1 reads LNHDA; CDR2 reads SQIVND (reference sequence). Trimming removed 1 base at V and 5 bases at J, with 9 bases between. CDR3 protein: CASSIVGYDQPQHF. CDR3 coding DNA: TGTGCCAGTAGTATAGTCGGTTACGATCAGCCCCAGCATTTT.

This sequence joins TRBV5-1 and TRBJ1-1; TRBD1 agrees at 7 bases. After removal of 4 bases from V and 1 base from J, the junction contained 4 bases not matched to a gene. CDR3 length: 14 amino acids. Germline-derived CDR1 and CDR2 are SGHRS and YFSETQ. CDR3 DNA: TGCGCCAGCAGCCCCGGGACAGAGAACACTGAAGCTTTCTTT. Residues: CASSPGTENTEAFF.

V usage is TRBV11-2 and J usage is TRBJ2-7; 8 nucleotides align to TRBD1. This CDR3 has 16 residues. V lost 3 bases, J lost 3 bases, and 10 bases stayed unmatched. Looked up from germline, CDR1 is SGHAT and CDR2 is FQNNGV. CDR3 DNA sequence: TGTGCCAGCAGCTTTAAAATAGCAGGGGGCGGCTACGAGCAGTACTTC. This gives the protein CASSFKIAGGGYEQYF.

The CDR3 coding sequence is TGTGCCAGCAGCGGGATTCACGGAAACACCATATATTTT. Translated: CASSGIHGNTIYF. The gene calls are TRBV5-4 and TRBJ1-3; D is unresolved. The ends were cut back, 4 bases at V and 4 bases at J, with 9 bases in the middle. The CDR3 extends over 13 amino acids. Per germline, CDR1 SGHNT and CDR2 YYREEE (reference sequence).

The V gene is TRBV18, the J gene TRBJ2-2, with 7 bases aligning to TRBD1. The CDR3 consists of 16 residues. Trimming cost V 3 bases and J 4 bases; bases outside gene matches: 8. Per germline, CDR1 KGHSH and CDR2 LQKENI. Written as DNA, the CDR3 is TGTGCCAGCTCACCCAGGGGACAGCAGAGCACCGGGGAGCTGTTTTTT. This codes for CASSPRGQQSTGELFF.

The chain uses TRBV28 and TRBJ1-2; D is undetermined. Trimming pared 2 bases from V and 5 bases from J, leaving 9 bases between. CDR3 size: 13 residues. Germline CDR1 and CDR2: MDHEN and SYDVKM. CDR3 sequence (DNA): TGTGCCAGCAGTTTAGAATTCCAGTATGGCTACACCTTC. Translated: CASSLEFQYGYTF.